The T cell receptor beta chain described here comes from a study of T-cell reconstitution after alpha-beta-depleted transplantation in children listed by TCRdb under 2016. About the investigation overall: Using TCR repertoire profiling, the study followed T-cell immune reconstitution in a quantitative way in children after TCRalphabeta/CD19-depleted allogeneic hematopoietic cell transplantation.

Concerning this clonotype: This clone's antigen is unknown. This may arise from a read error, as a much more abundant clone is one base away.

Results and caveats for the whole study, not just this receptor: Apparently early alphabetaT-cell count recovery about two months after transplant reportedly relied on only several hundred rapidly expanded clones derived from non-depleted graft cells. The frequencies of hyperexpanded clones fell over the following months, and after one year, T-cell counts and TCRbeta diversity were mostly attributed to newly produced T cells. In some patients, high TCRbeta diversity at day 60 was attributed to recipient T cells and intrathymic progenitors that had survived conditioning.

The library relied on PCR. Instrument on record: Illumina HiSeq 2500. TCR library preparation used molecular barcoding, with unique molecular identifiers applied to normalize quantification of the TCRbeta repertoire. The public reads were run again by TCRdb, first through fastp at Q25 and then through MiXCR, and only productive beta chains were kept. Identical CDR3 protein sequences are pooled into one entry, listed with their most common genes and DNA. In all, the sample holds about 580,000 distinct CDR3 sequences, and 20% to 25% of those were seen once. The top ten clonotypes cover around an eighth of the sample. Sequences SGHKS (CDR1) and YYEKEE (CDR2) are obtained from the germline V gene (reference sequence). The CDR3 has 17 amino acids, counting the end cysteine and phenylalanine. Only CDR3 DNA is held: 51 bases, read in frame from base 1. In light of the paper, this sample's treatment or condition label describes: allogeneic hematopoietic cell transplantation with graft depleted of TCRalphabeta T cells and CD19 B cells. Transplant recipients were children who received TCRalphabeta/CD19-depleted allogeneic hematopoietic cell grafts.

This TCR came from a boy younger than two who had a stem cell transplant for acute myeloid leukemia, so the T cells may come from the graft donor. The receptor chain draws on TRBV5-5 and TRBJ2-7, and TRBD2 aligns with 15 junction nucleotides. The sample here was PBMCs, mostly from graft donor cells, taken 360 days after TCRalphabeta/CD19-depleted stem cell transplant. The CDR3 reads as follows: CASSPPGLAGGNYGQYF. DNA sequence: TGTGCCAGCAGCCCGCCGGGACTAGCGGGGGGAAATTACGGGCAGTACTTC.